This entry lists 14 T cell receptor beta chains sequenced from one sample in a study of CD8 T cells in ankylosing spondylitis. One entry per CDR3 protein, called by TCRdb with MiXCR from the 5' RACE reads. The sample lists some 200,000 distinct CDR3 sequences, 18% occurring once. Source material: blood, either unsorted or a sorted T cell fraction (not recorded which). The receptor set was obtained from a male donor between 5 and 29 years old with ankylosing spondylitis or in good health (not recorded which).

In this sample, this clonotype turned up many times. The genes are TRBV5-1 and TRBJ2-1, with TRBD2 matching 9 bases. Trimming cost V 4 bases and J 4 bases; bases outside gene matches: 9. The CDR3 sequence is 16 residues long. Germline values: CDR1 SGHRS, CDR2 YFSETQ. The CDR3 is CASSPGGGRDYNEQFF. The CDR3 nucleotides are TGCGCCAGCAGCCCGGGGGGCGGGAGGGATTACAATGAGCAGTTCTTC.

The J gene is TRBJ2-7, the V gene TRBV10-2; D assignment may be TRBD1 or TRBD2 (6 bases each). CDR1 and CDR2 from the germline V gene are WSHSY and SAAADI. The V and J ends lost 11 bases and 7 bases respectively, with 21 bases between them. The CDR3 sequence is 13 residues long. The CDR3 spells CASSAGHRIEQYV. The CDR3 region has the DNA TGCGCCTCATCGGCGGGACACAGAATAGAGCAGTACGTC.

This clonotype was counted at least ten times. The chain joins TRBV12-3 or TRBV12-4 to TRBJ2-7; perhaps TRBD2 as D (6 bases). V dropped 5 bases and J dropped 5 bases, with 19 bases sitting between them. The CDR3 runs 15 residues. The CDR3 sequence is CASSTPGLTSDEQYF. The CDR3, as DNA: TGTGCCAGCAGTACTCCGGGACTCACGAGCGACGAGCAGTACTTC.

This clonotype was recorded many times. The chain has TRBV29-1 and TRBJ2-7; D gene ambiguous. Germline V gene data show CDR1 as SQVTM and CDR2 as ANQGSEA. This CDR3 has 11 amino acids. V was pared by 7 bases and J by 5 bases, with 12 bases between. The CDR3 coding sequence is TGCAGCGCCCAGGTCGCCCACGAGCAGTACTTC. It is translated as CSAQVAHEQYF.

There are many counts of this clonotype. The chain recombines TRBV20-1 with TRBJ2-7; 8 bases match TRBD1. Per the germline V gene, CDR1 is DFQATT and CDR2 is SNEGSKA (reference sequence). V trimming: 0 bases; J trimming: 5 bases; junction bases outside the gene matches: 9. CDR3 length equals 15 residues. The CDR3 DNA reads TGCAGTGCTAGAGATAGGAGACAGGGGAGACACGAGCAGTACTTC. This encodes CSARDRRQGRHEQYF.

This clonotype came up many times. V usage is TRBV12-3 or TRBV12-4 and J usage is TRBJ2-2; D unclear. Trimming pared 4 bases from V and 0 bases from J, leaving 15 bases between. The length of the CDR3 is 17 residues. Written as DNA, the CDR3 is TGTGCCAGCAGTTCCCTTCTGGCGGCCGCGAACACCGGGGAGCTGTTTTTT. Protein product: CASSSLLAAANTGELFF.

This clonotype was recorded many times. The genes are TRBV20-1 and TRBJ2-1, with 11 bases identical to TRBD2. J lost 3 bases, V lost 0 bases, and 10 bases had no gene match. Germline CDR1 is DFQATT and CDR2 is SNEGSKA (reference sequence). The CDR3 is 18 amino acids. Here the CDR3 reads CSARDVSGTSGSYNEQFF. CDR3 DNA sequence: TGCAGTGCTAGAGATGTAAGCGGGACTAGCGGAAGCTACAATGAGCAGTTCTTC.

This clonotype was counted ten times or more. The gene calls are TRBV20-1 and TRBJ1-6, with 9 nucleotides matching TRBD1. This CDR3 spans 14 amino acids. Germline assignment: CDR1 DFQATT and CDR2 SNEGSKA (reference sequence). V was clipped by 6 bases and J by 6 bases; unmatched bases: 6. CDR3 sequence (DNA): TGCAGTGCCCTTACAGGGGGCCCTAATTCACCCCTCCACTTT. Its translation is CSALTGGPNSPLHF.

This clonotype was picked up a small number of times. The chain has TRBV20-1 and TRBJ2-1; TRBD2 matches 8 bases. This CDR3 comprises 14 residues. Germline-derived CDR1 and CDR2 are DFQATT and SNEGSKA (reference sequence). V lost 1 base and J lost 4; bases outside the gene matches: 3. Here the CDR3 reads CSARGLATYNEQFF. The CDR3 nucleotides are TGCAGTGCTAGAGGACTAGCGACATACAATGAGCAGTTCTTC.

This chain joins TRBV2 and TRBJ2-5; D is unresolved. V gave up 7 bases and J gave up 5 bases, with 8 bases separating them. This CDR3 contains 11 residues. From germline, CDR1 is SNHLY and CDR2 FYNNEI. The CDR3 bases are TGTGCCAGCATGCGTCTGGAGACCCAGTACTTC. Translating it yields CASMRLETQYF.

The CDR3 is CASSPGTSGIDEQFF. The CDR3 DNA sequence: TGTGCCAGCAGTCCCGGGACTAGCGGGATTGATGAGCAGTTCTTC. The chain recombines TRBV28 with TRBJ2-1, with 13 bases that match TRBD2. V was pared by 5 bases and J by 8 bases, with 6 bases of the junction left unmatched. The germline gives CDR1 MDHEN, CDR2 SYDVKM. CDR3 length equals 15 residues.

This clonotype was observed many times. This sequence joins TRBV2 and TRBJ2-1; D gene uncertain. This CDR3 contains 16 residues. V lost 0 bases and J lost 6, with 15 bases in between. CDR1 SNHLY and CDR2 FYNNEI come from the germline V gene. The DNA for the CDR3 is TGTGCCAGCAGTGAAGCGGGATCCTCCTTCGGCAATGAGCAGTTCTTC. It specifies CASSEAGSSFGNEQFF.

This clonotype was counted many times. The gene calls are TRBV6-2 or TRBV6-3 and TRBJ1-2, with D perhaps TRBD1 (5 bases). V was cut by 7 bases and J by 6 bases, with 18 bases left in between. This CDR3 comprises 14 residues. Germline lookup yields CDR1 MNHEY and CDR2 SVGEGT. DNA for the CDR3: TGTGCCAGCACTGAGGGGATGGTACTGGATGGCTACACCTTC. This sequence encodes CASTEGMVLDGYTF.

This clonotype was counted many times. V usage is TRBV9 and J usage is TRBJ2-4; D might be TRBD1 or TRBD2, each matching 5 bases. Germline-derived CDR1 and CDR2 are SGDLS and YYNGEE. The CDR3 is 13 residues long. Trimming took off 6 bases at V and 8 bases at J, with 15 bases between the two ends. CDR3 in DNA: TGTGCCAGCAACACCGGGACGGATGACATTCAGTACTTC. Its protein is CASNTGTDDIQYF. Based on the CDR3 plus reference TRBV9 and TRBJ2-4, the full variable domain is DSGVTQTPKHLITATGQRVTLRCSPRSGDLSVYWYQQSLDQGLQFLIQYYNGEERAKGNILERFSAQQFPDLHSELNLSSLELGDSALYFCASNTGTDDIQYFGAGTRLSVL.